This entry describes one T cell receptor beta chain. Profiling relied on immunoSEQ multiplex PCR, and the TCRdb table lists in-frame clones only, not all of them. The sample lists under 250,000 clones, 85% occurring once. The data are from a study of blood T cell repertoires in COVID-19. Overall study context: Spain, Italy and the United States supplied samples that represented acute and convalescent COVID-19.

Germline-derived CDR1 and CDR2 are SGHAT and FQNNGV. V was cut by 5 bases and J by 9 bases, with 14 bases left in between. The CDR3 consists of 14 residues. The sample was peripheral blood. This chain uses TRBV11-2 with TRBJ2-6; a possible D gene is TRBD1 (6 bases). The sequence was obtained from a man aged 50 to 60 who had recovered from COVID-19. The CDR3 here is CASSTGPQGNVLTF. The DNA for the CDR3 is TGTGCCAGCAGCACAGGGCCCCAGGGCAACGTCCTGACTTTC. Full variable domain (rest looked up from reference TRBV11-2 and TRBJ2-6): EAGVAQSPRYKIIEKRQSVAFWCNPISGHATLYWYQQILGQGPKLLIQFQNNGVVDDSQLPKDRFSAERLKGVDSTLKIQPAKLEDSAVYLCASSTGPQGNVLTFGAGSRLTVL.